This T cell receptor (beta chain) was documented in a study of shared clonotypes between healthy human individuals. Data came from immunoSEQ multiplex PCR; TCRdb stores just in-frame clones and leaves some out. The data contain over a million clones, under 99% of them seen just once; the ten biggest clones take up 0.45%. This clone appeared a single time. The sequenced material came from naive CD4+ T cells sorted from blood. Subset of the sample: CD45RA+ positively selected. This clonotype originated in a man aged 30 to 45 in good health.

CDR3 sequence reads: CASSLARGEGPLYNEQFF. CDR3 DNA: TGCGCCAGCAGCTTGGCCCGGGGGGAGGGCCCTCTTTACAATGAGCAGTTCTTC. The gene calls are TRBV5-1 and TRBJ2-1, with TRBD2 matching over 7 bases. The germline V gene encodes CDR1 SGHRS and CDR2 YFSETQ. The CDR3 consists of 18 residues. V gave up 0 bases and J gave up 4 bases; unmatched junction bases: 13.